This T cell receptor beta chain derives from a study of blood T cell repertoires in COVID-19. Study as a whole: The cDNA or gDNA used as material had been derived from T cells, B-cell-depleted T cells, or PBMCs.

This clone was found a few times. Clones were sequenced by immunoSEQ multiplex PCR, and TCRdb holds only the in-frame ones, with some missing. The sample lists about 120,000 clones; about 70% were seen once. Germline V CDR1 and CDR2: SGHVS, FQNEAQ. This CDR3 is 13 amino acids long. The germline V and J ends were trimmed by 5 bases and 7 bases, with 9 bases remaining between them. This chain uses TRBV7-8 with TRBJ1-6; D is undetermined. Sequenced: peripheral blood. The sequence was obtained from an older woman with acute or convalescent COVID-19. The CDR3 reads CASSVSENSPLHF. The CDR3 bases are TGTGCCAGCAGCGTCAGTGAAAATTCACCCCTCCACTTT.